This record looks at one TCR beta chain sequence and its context. This CDR3 contains 14 residues. From germline, CDR1 is MGHRA and CDR2 YSYEKL. Trimming cost V 3 bases and J 7 bases, with 12 bases left between them. The sample is drawn from a study of blood T cell repertoires in COVID-19. Across the whole study: Samples representing acute and convalescent COVID-19 were sourced from the United States, Italy and Spain. Sources were T cells, B-cell-depleted T cells, or PBMCs; the material itself was cDNA or gDNA.

In the original processing: Estimation of nucleated cell counts relied on the amplification of reference gene primers. This table comes from immunoSEQ multiplex PCR, and its TCRdb copy is limited to in-frame clones, with some not included. D and trimming come from the DNA, and the V and J calls and clone size come from that table. The table has roughly 140,000 clones, 65% to 90% seen once. Material for sequencing was peripheral blood. This clonotype originated in a man aged 50 to 59 with acute or convalescent COVID-19. V gene TRBV4-1 combines with J gene TRBJ1-4, with D uncertain. In DNA, the CDR3 is TGCGCCAGCAGCCATACGGGTCTAAGTGAAAAACTGTTTTTT. Protein product: CASSHTGLSEKLFF.